Here is one T cell receptor beta chain with its context. Its antigen remains unidentified. The input lacks base qualities; no much larger clone sits a single base away. The data originate from a study of cytomegalovirus exposure and HLA in healthy donors (dated by TCRdb to the late 2010s). Regarding the study in general: An earlier analysis of under 600 of the donors reported about 290 Gb of sequence data and around 120 million unique TCR beta sequences from about 180 million T cells. An early release covering 500 to 750 HLA-typed donors comprised roughly 300 gigabases of sequencing data and roughly 86 million unique TCR sequences. Of the 398 genotyped donors, over 65% fell in the genetic ancestry cluster associated with self-reported Caucasian donors. The study aimed to test whether cataloging public T cell receptors could reveal signatures of past pathogen exposure. The study profiled the T cell repertoires of hundreds of subjects by immunosequencing and related them to cytomegalovirus serostatus. In addition to the first cohort of 666 subjects, a separate validation cohort of 120 different subjects was used. To predict cytomegalovirus infection status, the study combined high-throughput TCR immunosequencing, statistical association of individual TCRs with disease status, and machine learning. To study patterns of TCR occurrence, a later analysis re-analyzed previously published TCR beta repertoires from hundreds of donors and added high-resolution HLA genotyping. In the later analysis, no new phenotypic data were used to find candidate immune exposures; instead, reliance was placed on TCR beta sequences and their occurrence across donors. An earlier analysis of a few hundred of the donors applied high-throughput TCR beta sequencing to assess whether each TCR beta V gene segment acted as functional or pseudogenic. Donor age, sex, ethnicity and CMV serostatus were compiled together with the repertoire data. Genome-wide SNP genotypes for about 65% of the 666 donors were used in a later genetic analysis, which treated that subset as a discovery cohort. Every repertoire in the discovery cohort had been generated on one and the same sequencing platform. HLA typing covered class I and class II loci at four-digit resolution. The number of donors typed differed by locus, with 629-630 for A, B, C, DRB1 and DQB1, roughly 520 for DQA1, 600 to 610 for DPA1, and some 440 for DPB1. Because of strong linkage in the cohort, five DR-DQ haplotypes were treated as single units for association and clustering. On average, around 240,000 unique TCR beta nucleotide sequences were sequenced per donor among fewer than 500 genotyped donors of the cohort, with 15% to 20% of those sequences being non-productive. General conclusions and limits of the study: Several of the top co-occurrence clusters appeared to be linked to parvovirus B19, influenza, CMV and Epstein-Barr virus, according to a later analysis. Because the 87-base-pair reads could not distinguish some IMGT-functional V segments, including TRBV6-2 and TRBV6-3, those segments were excluded. Across donors, most TCR sequences were observed very rarely, whereas some public TCRs were present in many individuals. In this cohort, only TCR beta chains were sequenced, and detectable features were limited by the absence of alpha or paired-chain data. HLA typing was unavailable for some donors at each locus, so association tests used only the typed subset. The classifier was reported to diagnose cytomegalovirus status with high specificity and sensitivity in both the original and validation cohorts. According to a later analysis, TCR association rates differed among HLA loci, with DRB1 alleles showing the most associated TCRs and HLA-C alleles showing the fewest. A total of about 150 TCR beta chains were listed by the study as associated with cytomegalovirus. Because counts were too low, more than 15 rarely observed V segments, including chromosome 9 orphons, were excluded from the earlier analysis of about 500 of the donors. In a later analysis, HLA-associated TCR beta chains showed more clonal expansion and lower generation probabilities than non-associated chains that were equally common. The sequencing pipeline was judged likely to have produced a cluster of highly shared sequence variants as a technical artifact. Most CMV-associated TCR beta chains appeared to be HLA-restricted in a later analysis, and the HLA associations seemed to be driven largely by CMV exposure. It was suggested by the authors that the approach could potentially be generalized to other disease states and immunological phenotypes. A further reported finding was that TCR beta sequences accurately predicted the HLA-A and HLA-B alleles for most subjects in the first cohort. A later analysis associated 16,951 TCR beta sequences with specific HLA alleles at a false discovery rate of 0.05. An association between a missense DCLRE1C variant and V-gene and J-gene trimming of TCR beta chains was found in a later genetic analysis and replicated in an independent cohort. An earlier analysis of approximately 500 of the donors showed that most TCR beta V segments appeared in productive rearrangements either about 87% or about 30% of the time, which broadly matched IMGT annotations. Roughly uniform sequencing depth across donors was assumed in presence/absence analyses, although this assumption may not hold. Linkage disequilibrium might explain the correlated functional status among segregating V segments, but an unknown experimental factor could not be ruled out. In a later genetic analysis, fewer N-insertions in productive TCRs were reported among donors in an Asian-associated ancestry cluster than the roughly 670-donor mean. Three of the identified cytomegalovirus-associated TCR beta chains were confirmed in vitro to be specific for cytomegalovirus antigens. When HLA alleles, especially DR and DQ, strongly co-occurred, TCR associations were difficult to assign to individual alleles. Immune exposure information for the cohort was limited to CMV serostatus.

CDR1 and CDR2 are read off the germline V gene (reference sequence) as SGHAT and FQDESV. Between the V and J ends, shortened by 2 bases and 4 bases respectively, the junction contains 8 bases. The CDR3 has 13 amino acids, counting the end cysteine and phenylalanine. The only DNA kept is the CDR3, 39 bases in frame from the first base. The library was made by the immunoSEQ multiplex PCR assay. For the multiplex PCR, a mixture combining 60 forward primers for TCR Vbeta segments and 13 reverse primers for TCR Jbeta segments was used. Amplification of the CDR3 region of rearranged TCR beta genes was performed with a multiplex PCR assay on genomic DNA. On the Illumina HiSeq System, the amplified TCR beta libraries were sequenced as 87-base-pair reads. The original methods were these. In a later analysis, 70 million to 95 million unique TCR beta chains were counted across the roughly 670 repertoires, and approximately 9.9 million of these chains were shared by at least two donors. Raw reads were error-corrected and collapsed into unique sequences with a nearest-neighbor algorithm that merged closely related sequences to remove PCR and sequencing errors. To assign V, D and J gene segments, CDR3 sequences were aligned to IMGT reference sequences. For a sequence to be retained, a match of at least six nucleotides was required to both a V gene segment and a J gene segment. A rearrangement counted as productive if the CDR3 had no stop codons and remained in frame with V and J, and every other rearrangement counted as non-productive. CDR3 was defined by IMGT convention, running from the second conserved V-encoded cysteine to the conserved J-encoded phenylalanine. The earlier analysis of 450 to 750 of the donors excluded any sequence lacking an unambiguous match to a single V gene segment. In an earlier analysis of 587 of the donors, V segments were called functional above 56.7% productive rearrangements and were called segregating when the between-donor standard deviation exceeded 5%. To diagnose cytomegalovirus status from the catalog of TCR beta chain sequences, a statistical classification framework was built. A later analysis assigned V and J genes by comparing TCR nucleotide sequences with IMGT/GENE-DB human TR gene sequences. A later analysis assigned CDR3 sequences and most-parsimonious VDJ recombination scenarios with the TCRdist pipeline. In a later analysis, every TCR beta chain was defined by the combination of its CDR3 amino acid sequence and its V-gene family, and reads without a unique V-gene family were dropped. A later analysis removed 592 highly shared, low-generation-probability nucleotide sequences to deal with suspected cross-contamination and a sequencing artifact. A later analysis calculated a clonal expansion index for each public chain from normalized within-repertoire ranks of inferred template counts. A later analysis computed generation probabilities with a VDJ recombination model fitted to out-of-frame rearrangements, and checked the results against IGoR. In a later analysis, TCR-TCR, TCR-HLA and TCR-CMV co-occurrence was scored with hypergeometric tests, and a repertoire-size bias correction was applied to TCR pairs. False discovery rates were estimated in a later analysis by permuting HLA or CMV assignments 20 times. In a later analysis, co-occurring TCRs were grouped with DBSCAN, and TCRdist sequence similarity was added when clustering was performed within HLA-allele-positive subsets. For co-occurrence clustering, repertoires with fewer than 30,000 or more than 120,000 public chains were excluded, along with roughly five repertoires with anomalous nucleotide sharing. Held by TCRdb, this immuneACCESS table contains in-frame sequences only and omits some clones. Under half of the omission traces to an unresolved V gene where checked; the cause of the rest is unknown. V and J calls and clone size are as listed in that table; D and trimming were resolved from the DNA. Within this sample are about 170,000 clones, with almost 75% of them counted one time only. Jointly, the top ten make up 5% to 5.5% of the sample.

In total, 666 healthy bone marrow donors made up the cohort. Cohort members were all nominally healthy when sampled, although unrecorded immune exposures were likely present. The donor was CMV seropositive and belonged to the group of more than 250 seropositive cohort members. A peripheral blood sample was provided by each donor, and peripheral blood mononuclear cells were used for TCR beta sequencing. The Qiagen DNeasy Blood Extraction Kit was used to extract genomic DNA from the blood cell samples. The sequence was collected from a young woman in good health and CMV-seropositive. The rearrangement joined TRBV11-1 to TRBJ1-1, and TRBD1 may be the D gene, going by 5 matching bases. Material: PBMCs. The CDR3 in this case is CASSLWGGTEAFF. The bases are TGTGCCAGCAGCTTATGGGGGGGCACTGAAGCTTTCTTT.